The sequence of this T cell receptor (beta chain) was determined in a study of blood T cell repertoires in COVID-19. The wider study: There were acute and convalescent COVID-19 samples, and they came from the United States, Italy and Spain. From T cells, B-cell-depleted T cells, or PBMCs came the material, which was cDNA or gDNA.

Germline CDR1 and CDR2: SGHVS and FQNEAQ. The CDR3 consists of 15 residues. Trimming removed 5 bases at V and 3 bases at J, with 16 bases between. In the authors' methods: Quantification of nucleated cells was approximated via reference gene primer amplification. Clones were sequenced by immunoSEQ multiplex PCR, and TCRdb holds only the in-frame ones, with some missing. V and J calls plus clone size are reproduced from that table; the DNA served to infer D and trimming. The sample records 250,000 or so clones, approximately 87% being singletons. The clonotype comes from a middle-aged woman who had recovered from COVID-19. V gene TRBV7-8 combines with J gene TRBJ1-2; a weak D match, TRBD1 (5 bases). What was sequenced was peripheral blood. The CDR3 reads CASSQAGPRDYGYTF. CDR3 DNA sequence: TGTGCCAGCAGCCAGGCAGGGCCTCGCGACTATGGCTACACCTTC.